The present T cell receptor (beta chain) was sequenced within a study of technical replicates of blood from a handful of donors. Profiling relied on immunoSEQ multiplex PCR, and the TCRdb table lists in-frame clones only, not all of them. The repertoire consists of more than 65,000 clones, with 70% to 90% occurring once and the leading ten covering roughly 4%. Germline V gene sequence: CDR1 MDHEN, CDR2 SYDVKM. This CDR3 spans 16 amino acids. V dropped 3 bases and J dropped 2 bases, with 15 bases sitting between them. The sequencing input was PBMCs. This receptor was obtained from a human donor in good health. Some clones in this sample may be carry-over from other donors' samples. The chain recombines TRBV28 with TRBJ2-3; TRBD2 is a possible D gene (7 bases). This CDR3 reads CASSLWVGGHTDTQYF. The CDR3, as DNA: TGTGCCAGCAGTTTGTGGGTCGGGGGGCACACAGATACGCAGTATTTT. Using reference TRBV28 and TRBJ2-3 for the parts outside the CDR3, the full variable domain is DVKVTQSSRYLVKRTGEKVFLECVQDMDHENMFWYRQDPGLGLRLIYFSYDVKMKEKGDIPEGYSVSREKKERFSLILESASTNQTSMYLCASSLWVGGHTDTQYFGPGTRLTVL.